This T cell receptor (beta chain) was captured by sequencing in a study of patients and donors after allogeneic stem cell transplantation. Many counts were recorded for this clonotype. Germline loops: CDR1 DFQATT, CDR2 SNEGSKA (reference sequence). Unmatched junction bases numbered 14, after V lost 5 bases and J lost 8 bases. There are 14 residues in the CDR3. TCRdb called the RT-PCR reads again in MiXCR, with one record for every CDR3 protein. The data hold 30,000 or so distinct CDR3 sequences, with approximately 7% observed a single time. The source material was blood, either unsorted or a sorted T cell fraction (not recorded which). This TCR came from a human donor who was either an allogeneic HSCT recipient or a stem cell or donor lymphocyte infusion donor (not recorded which). It is not recorded whose cells these are; they may come from a transplant donor. The V gene is TRBV20-1, the J gene TRBJ1-2; 7 bases align to TRBD1. The CDR3 spells CSAPENTGAYGYTF. CDR3 in DNA: TGCAGTGCTCCCGAGAACACAGGGGCGTACGGCTACACCTTC.